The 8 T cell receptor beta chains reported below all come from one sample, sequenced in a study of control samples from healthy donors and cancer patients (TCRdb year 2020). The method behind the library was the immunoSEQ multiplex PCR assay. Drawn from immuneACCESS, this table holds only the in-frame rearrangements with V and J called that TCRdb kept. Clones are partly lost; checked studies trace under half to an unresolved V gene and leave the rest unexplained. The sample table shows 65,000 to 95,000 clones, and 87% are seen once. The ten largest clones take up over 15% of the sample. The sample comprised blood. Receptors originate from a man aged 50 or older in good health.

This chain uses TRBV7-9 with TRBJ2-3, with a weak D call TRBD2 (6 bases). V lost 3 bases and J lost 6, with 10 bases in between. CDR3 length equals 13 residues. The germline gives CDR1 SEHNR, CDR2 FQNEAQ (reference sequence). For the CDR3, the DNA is TGTGCCAGCAGCTTTAGGAGGGAGGATACGCAGTATTTT. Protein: CASSFRREDTQYF.

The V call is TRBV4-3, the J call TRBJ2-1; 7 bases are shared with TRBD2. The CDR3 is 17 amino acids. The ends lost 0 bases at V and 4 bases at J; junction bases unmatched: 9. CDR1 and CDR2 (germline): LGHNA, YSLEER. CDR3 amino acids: CASSQEWGGITYNEQFF. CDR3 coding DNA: TGCGCCAGCAGCCAAGAATGGGGGGGGATTACATACAATGAGCAGTTCTTC.

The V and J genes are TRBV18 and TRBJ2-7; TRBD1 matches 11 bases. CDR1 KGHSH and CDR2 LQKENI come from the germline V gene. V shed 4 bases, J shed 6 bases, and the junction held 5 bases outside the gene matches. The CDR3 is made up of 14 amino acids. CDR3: CASSLTGTGGEQYV. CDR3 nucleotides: TGTGCCAGCTCACTCACCGGGACAGGGGGCGAGCAGTACGTC.

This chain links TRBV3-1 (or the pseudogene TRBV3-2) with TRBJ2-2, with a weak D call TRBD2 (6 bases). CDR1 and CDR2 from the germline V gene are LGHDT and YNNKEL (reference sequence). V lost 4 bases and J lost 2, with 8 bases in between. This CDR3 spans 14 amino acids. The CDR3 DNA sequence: TGTGCCAGCAGCCGTAGCGGTAACACCGGGGAGCTGTTTTTT. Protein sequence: CASSRSGNTGELFF.

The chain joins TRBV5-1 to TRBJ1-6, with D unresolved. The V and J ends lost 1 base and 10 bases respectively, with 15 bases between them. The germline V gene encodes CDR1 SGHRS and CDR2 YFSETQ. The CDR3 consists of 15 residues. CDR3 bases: TGCGCCAGCAGCTTGAGTACATCTTCGGAATCACCCCTCCACTTT. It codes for CASSLSTSSESPLHF. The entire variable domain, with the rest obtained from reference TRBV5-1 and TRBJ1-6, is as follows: KAGVTQTPRYLIKTRGQQVTLSCSPISGHRSVSWYQQTPGQGLQFLFEYFSETQRNKGNFPGRFSGRQFSNSRSEMNVSTLELGDSALYLCASSLSTSSESPLHFGNGTRLTVT.

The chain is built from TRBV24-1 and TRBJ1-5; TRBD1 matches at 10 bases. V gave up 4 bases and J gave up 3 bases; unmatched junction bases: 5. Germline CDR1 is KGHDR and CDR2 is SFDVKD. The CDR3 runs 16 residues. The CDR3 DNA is TGTGCCACCAGTGACCACGGGACAGGGGACAATCAGCCCCAGCATTTT. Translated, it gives CATSDHGTGDNQPQHF.

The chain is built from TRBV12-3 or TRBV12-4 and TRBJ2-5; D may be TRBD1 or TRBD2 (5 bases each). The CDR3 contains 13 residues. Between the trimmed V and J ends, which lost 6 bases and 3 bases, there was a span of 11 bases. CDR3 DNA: TGTGCCAGCAGGGGACGGACGAAAGAGACCCAGTACTTC. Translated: CASRGRTKETQYF.

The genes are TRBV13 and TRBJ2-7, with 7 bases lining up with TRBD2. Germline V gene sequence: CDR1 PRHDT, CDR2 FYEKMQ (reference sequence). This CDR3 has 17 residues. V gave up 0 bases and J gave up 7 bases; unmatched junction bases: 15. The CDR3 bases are TGTGCCAGCAGCTTAGGCGGGGGAGGGTCTTTCCGAGGGGAGCAGTACTTC. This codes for CASSLGGGGSFRGEQYF.